This TCR beta chain was sequenced in a study of spatial heterogeneity in lung cancer. Whole-study context: Where they were available, follow-up PBMC samples were sequenced, at a median of around 26 months after resection.

The V gene lost 1 base and the J gene lost 5 bases, with 11 bases spanning the gap. Germline V gene lookup returns CDR1 KGHSH and CDR2 LQKENI. The CDR3 sequence is 14 residues long. Every molecule of TCR cDNA had its own unique molecular identifier. MiXCR, run by TCRdb on the 5' RACE reads, gives a single entry per CDR3 protein. The data show under 25,000 distinct CDR3 sequences, less than 12% seen once. The time point was: blood at routine non-recurrence follow-up after resection. Whole RNA obtained from tumor, nontumor lung or frozen PBMC underwent sequencing without sorting. The specimen comprised PBMCs, sampled at follow-up. V and J are TRBV18 and TRBJ1-1; D ambiguous. The TCR sequence derives from a female donor with early-stage non-small cell lung cancer. The CDR3 bases are TGTGCCAGCTCACCACAGGACGTGAGGACTGAAGCTTTCTTT. This sequence encodes CASSPQDVRTEAFF.